The clone carrying this T cell receptor beta chain has ten or more counts. Its antigen is not identified. The source of the sample is a study of T cells after yellow fever vaccination. General study findings and limits: Contaminating bulk clonotypes could be abundant in FACS-sorted repertoires.

Making TCR cDNA involved 5'RACE template switching, which added UMIs and a universal primer site. TCRdb redid the calling of the 5' RACE reads with MiXCR, one entry per CDR3 protein. The sample has approximately 110,000 distinct CDR3 sequences; about 7.4% are singletons. Trimming at V came to 5 bases and at J to 7 bases, leaving 9 bases not matched to a gene. Germline values: CDR1 DFQATT, CDR2 SNEGSKA (reference sequence). This CDR3 spans 15 amino acids. The sample consisted of CD4+ T cells sorted from PBMCs, taken 10 to 11 days after the first yellow fever vaccination. V and J are TRBV20-1 and TRBJ2-1, with TRBD2 matching 12 bases. The sequence was collected from a man aged 18 to 30 who received the YFV17D yellow fever vaccine. The CDR3 DNA is TGCAGTGCTCCTAACCCTAGCGGGGGGGCAAATGAGCAGTTCTTC. Translation: CSAPNPSGGANEQFF.